The rows below give T cell receptor beta chains drawn from one sample of a study of PD-L1 blockade in urothelial cancer. Sequenced by immunoSEQ multiplex PCR; TCRdb stores in-frame clones only, minus some. The sample records about 45,000 clones, approximately 91% being singletons. This material consisted of PBMCs, taken around atezolizumab (anti-PD-L1) treatment. These receptors were obtained from a donor at least 40 years old with urothelial cancer. The CDR3 runs from the conserved cysteine through the conserved F or W. The order of the fields is V gene, J gene, D gene, clone size, CDR3 DNA, CDR3 protein. D genes are given only for firm matches. A row's size may be missing; if present it is once, few, many or a size class.

v_gene: TRBV7-9
j_gene: TRBJ2-1
d_gene: -
abundance: once
CDR3nt: TGTGCCAGCAGCGCAGGGTATCGAGAGCAGTTCTTC
CDR3aa: CASSAGYREQFF

v_gene: TRBV7-2
j_gene: TRBJ2-3
d_gene: -
abundance: few
CDR3nt: TGTGCCAGCAGCCCAGCCCCTGGGCATACGCAGTATTTT
CDR3aa: CASSPAPGHTQYF

v_gene: TRBV7-2
j_gene: TRBJ2-1
d_gene: -
abundance: -
CDR3nt: TGTGCCAGCAGCTCTCGGCTGGGCCCCAATGAGCAGTTCTTC
CDR3aa: CASSSRLGPNEQFF

v_gene: TRBV19
j_gene: TRBJ2-7
d_gene: TRBD2
abundance: -
CDR3nt: TGTGCCAGTAGCCCTCCGACTAGCGGGAGATCAGGCGAGCAGTACTTC
CDR3aa: CASSPPTSGRSGEQYF

v_gene: TRBV5-1
j_gene: TRBJ2-3
d_gene: -
abundance: -
CDR3nt: TGCGCCAGCAGCTTGATCCCTTCAGATACGCAGTATTTT
CDR3aa: CASSLIPSDTQYF

v_gene: TRBV7-9
j_gene: TRBJ2-6
d_gene: -
abundance: -
CDR3nt: TGTGCCCAGGTCGGGGCTGGGGCCAACGTCCTGACTTTC
CDR3aa: CAQVGAGANVLTF

v_gene: TRBV7-5
j_gene: TRBJ2-7
d_gene: -
abundance: -
CDR3nt: TGTGCCAGAAGGGGGTCGGCGAGGCGGGCCTACGAGCAGTACTTC
CDR3aa: CARRGSARRAYEQYF

v_gene: TRBV30
j_gene: TRBJ1-5
d_gene: -
abundance: -
CDR3nt: TGTGCCTGGAGTATCCGTAATAGCAATCAGCCCCAGCATTTT
CDR3aa: CAWSIRNSNQPQHF

v_gene: TRBV4-3
j_gene: TRBJ2-7
d_gene: -
abundance: -
CDR3nt: TGCGCCAGCAGCCAAGTAGGGCAGGGAACCTACGAGCAGTACTTC
CDR3aa: CASSQVGQGTYEQYF

v_gene: TRBV27
j_gene: TRBJ1-4
d_gene: -
abundance: few
CDR3nt: TGTGCCAGCCGGTTTTCAGGGACTAATGAAAAACTGTTTTTT
CDR3aa: CASRFSGTNEKLFF

v_gene: TRBV4-1
j_gene: TRBJ2-1
d_gene: TRBD2
abundance: few
CDR3nt: TGCGCCAGCAGCCAAGATACCGGACTAGCGGGAGGGAATGAGCAGTTCTTC
CDR3aa: CASSQDTGLAGGNEQFF

v_gene: TRBV19
j_gene: TRBJ2-2
d_gene: TRBD1
abundance: -
CDR3nt: TGTGCCAGTAGTATGGACTCCGGGACAGGACCCACCGGGGAGCTGTTTTTT
CDR3aa: CASSMDSGTGPTGELFF

v_gene: TRBV28
j_gene: TRBJ2-3
d_gene: TRBD1
abundance: once
CDR3nt: TGTGCCAGCAGTTCTTCCGGGACAGGGACAGATACGCAGTATTTT
CDR3aa: CASSSSGTGTDTQYF

v_gene: TRBV2
j_gene: TRBJ2-7
d_gene: TRBD1
abundance: -
CDR3nt: TGTGCCAGCAGCGGACAGGGGGCCTCCTACGAGCAGTACTTC
CDR3aa: CASSGQGASYEQYF

v_gene: TRBV4-3
j_gene: TRBJ2-7
d_gene: TRBD2
abundance: -
CDR3nt: TGCGCCAGCAGCCAAGAGTGGAGCGGGAGGGCCGTTGGGGAGCAGTACTTC
CDR3aa: CASSQEWSGRAVGEQYF

v_gene: TRBV7-6
j_gene: TRBJ2-3
d_gene: TRBD1
abundance: -
CDR3nt: TGTGCCAGCAGCTTATCTGCAGGGGGAACAGATACGCAGTATTTT
CDR3aa: CASSLSAGGTDTQYF

v_gene: TRBV7-9
j_gene: TRBJ2-5
d_gene: TRBD1
abundance: once
CDR3nt: TGTGCCAGCAGCTTAGGGGACAGGGTTGGGGCGACCCAGTACTTC
CDR3aa: CASSLGDRVGATQYF

v_gene: TRBV19
j_gene: TRBJ2-2
d_gene: TRBD2
abundance: -
CDR3nt: TGTGCCAGTAGTTTCCGACTAGCGGGAGGGCCCAGAACCGGGGAGCTGTTTTTT
CDR3aa: CASSFRLAGGPRTGELFF

v_gene: TRBV4-1
j_gene: TRBJ2-2
d_gene: -
abundance: -
CDR3nt: TGCGCCAGCAGATTCCCGGGGGGACAAAACACCGGGGAGCTGTTTTTT
CDR3aa: CASRFPGGQNTGELFF

v_gene: TRBV18
j_gene: TRBJ1-1
d_gene: -
abundance: once
CDR3nt: TGTGCCAGCTCACCACCTTCATTCCAGGAAGCTTTCTTT
CDR3aa: CASSPPSFQEAFF

v_gene: TRBV7-2
j_gene: TRBJ2-1
d_gene: -
abundance: -
CDR3nt: TGTGCCAGCAGCTTAGTCGGCGGCTACAATGAGCAGTTCTTC
CDR3aa: CASSLVGGYNEQFF

v_gene: TRBV5-8
j_gene: TRBJ2-7
d_gene: TRBD2
abundance: -
CDR3nt: TGTGCCAGCAGAACCGGGACTAGCGGGTGGGCCACCTACGAGCAGTACTTC
CDR3aa: CASRTGTSGWATYEQYF

v_gene: TRBV5-1
j_gene: TRBJ1-2
d_gene: TRBD1
abundance: -
CDR3nt: TGCGCCAGCAGCCCGCGACAGGGTGCCCCTGGAAGCTACACCTTC
CDR3aa: CASSPRQGAPGSYTF

v_gene: TRBV19
j_gene: TRBJ2-7
d_gene: TRBD2
abundance: -
CDR3nt: TGTGCCAGTAGCTGGGGAGCGGGAGTCTACGAGCAGTACTTC
CDR3aa: CASSWGAGVYEQYF

v_gene: TRBV19
j_gene: TRBJ1-1
d_gene: TRBD1
abundance: -
CDR3nt: TGTGCCAGTAGTATCCGGGACAGGGGTAGGGGGACTGAAGCTTTCTTT
CDR3aa: CASSIRDRGRGTEAFF

v_gene: TRBV15
j_gene: TRBJ1-4
d_gene: TRBD1
abundance: -
CDR3nt: TGTGCCACCAGCAGAGGCGGGACAGCTTCAACTAATGAAAAACTGTTTTTT
CDR3aa: CATSRGGTASTNEKLFF

v_gene: TRBV6-5
j_gene: TRBJ2-3
d_gene: -
abundance: -
CDR3nt: TGTGCCAGCAAAGTGCGAGCGGGCACAGATACGCAGTATTTT
CDR3aa: CASKVRAGTDTQYF

v_gene: TRBV28
j_gene: TRBJ2-7
d_gene: -
abundance: few
CDR3nt: TGTGCCAGCAGTTTACTCGGGGGATTCTACGAGCAGTACTTC
CDR3aa: CASSLLGGFYEQYF

v_gene: TRBV7-2
j_gene: TRBJ1-5
d_gene: TRBD1
abundance: -
CDR3nt: TGTGCCAGCAGCTACGGGACAGGGGGTTTTATTGGCAATCAGCCCCAGCATTTT
CDR3aa: CASSYGTGGFIGNQPQHF

v_gene: TRBV27
j_gene: TRBJ2-7
d_gene: -
abundance: -
CDR3nt: TGTGCCAGCATTGGGGGGGGCAGTTACGAGCAGTACTTC
CDR3aa: CASIGGGSYEQYF

v_gene: TRBV9
j_gene: TRBJ2-7
d_gene: -
abundance: -
CDR3nt: TGTGCCAGCAGCGCGCTCCCAGGGATCGGCTCCTACGAGCAGTACTTC
CDR3aa: CASSALPGIGSYEQYF

v_gene: TRBV29-1
j_gene: TRBJ2-3
d_gene: TRBD2
abundance: -
CDR3nt: TGCAGCGTTGAAGCCCCGTTTGGGGGAGGGAGCACAGATACGCAGTATTTT
CDR3aa: CSVEAPFGGGSTDTQYF

v_gene: TRBV14
j_gene: TRBJ1-2
d_gene: -
abundance: -
CDR3nt: TGTGCCAGCAGCCAAGTGGCCGGGATCACTAACTATGGCTACACCTTC
CDR3aa: CASSQVAGITNYGYTF

v_gene: TRBV2
j_gene: TRBJ1-2
d_gene: -
abundance: few
CDR3nt: TGTGCCAGCAGTGAGGGGGGGATTATAGGCTACACCTTC
CDR3aa: CASSEGGIIGYTF

v_gene: TRBV11-1
j_gene: TRBJ2-7
d_gene: -
abundance: -
CDR3nt: TGTGCCAGCACCCAAGGGGCCATAAGCTCCTACGAGCAGTACTTC
CDR3aa: CASTQGAISSYEQYF

v_gene: TRBV5-4
j_gene: TRBJ2-3
d_gene: TRBD1
abundance: -
CDR3nt: TGTGCCAGCAGCTTGGAGGGTTACAGGGGGAAGCTCCAAGATACGCAGTATTTT
CDR3aa: CASSLEGYRGKLQDTQYF

v_gene: TRBV5-8
j_gene: TRBJ2-1
d_gene: -
abundance: -
CDR3nt: TGTGCCAGCAGCTTCGGGTACAGGTTGTACAATGAGCAGTTCTTC
CDR3aa: CASSFGYRLYNEQFF

v_gene: TRBV27
j_gene: TRBJ2-7
d_gene: TRBD2
abundance: -
CDR3nt: TGTGCCAGCAGTTCCCTAGCGGGAGGGCTCTACGAGCAGTACTTC
CDR3aa: CASSSLAGGLYEQYF

v_gene: TRBV4-2
j_gene: TRBJ2-3
d_gene: -
abundance: -
CDR3nt: TGTGCCAGCAGCCAGAGGGGGGGAGTTGGCACAGATACGCAGTATTTT
CDR3aa: CASSQRGGVGTDTQYF

v_gene: TRBV4-2
j_gene: TRBJ2-7
d_gene: -
abundance: -
CDR3nt: TGTGCCAGCAGTCCGAGGAGGGACCTTACGATGGACGAGCAGTACTTC
CDR3aa: CASSPRRDLTMDEQYF

v_gene: TRBV5-1
j_gene: TRBJ2-3
d_gene: TRBD2
abundance: -
CDR3nt: TGCGCCAGCAGCTGGACTAGCGGAACAGATACGCAGTATTTT
CDR3aa: CASSWTSGTDTQYF

v_gene: TRBV15
j_gene: TRBJ2-1
d_gene: TRBD1
abundance: -
CDR3nt: TGTGCCACCAGCAGTCCTGACAGGGGGCTGGCCAATGAGCAGTTCTTC
CDR3aa: CATSSPDRGLANEQFF

v_gene: TRBV5-4
j_gene: TRBJ2-3
d_gene: -
abundance: -
CDR3nt: TGTGCCAGCAGCTTGCAGTGGCTAGCAGAGACTAGCACAGATACGCAGTATTTT
CDR3aa: CASSLQWLAETSTDTQYF

v_gene: TRBV28
j_gene: TRBJ2-1
d_gene: -
abundance: -
CDR3nt: TGTGCCAGCAGTTTAGTGGCGGGCCTCTACAATGAGCAGTTCTTC
CDR3aa: CASSLVAGLYNEQFF

v_gene: TRBV29-1
j_gene: TRBJ1-5
d_gene: -
abundance: -
CDR3nt: TGCAGCGTTGCTGACAGCGATCAGCCCCAGCATTTT
CDR3aa: CSVADSDQPQHF

v_gene: TRBV19
j_gene: TRBJ2-7
d_gene: TRBD1
abundance: -
CDR3nt: TGTGCCAGTAGTATAAACCCCGGACAGGGACAGGGAGGGGAGCAGTACTTC
CDR3aa: CASSINPGQGQGGEQYF

v_gene: TRBV7-9
j_gene: TRBJ1-1
d_gene: -
abundance: -
CDR3nt: TGTGCCAGCAGCTCTTACACTGAAGCTTTCTTT
CDR3aa: CASSSYTEAFF

v_gene: TRBV18
j_gene: TRBJ1-2
d_gene: -
abundance: once
CDR3nt: TGTGCCAGCTCACCATCGGCAGGGAACTATGGCTACACCTTC
CDR3aa: CASSPSAGNYGYTF

v_gene: TRBV10-3
j_gene: TRBJ2-7
d_gene: TRBD1
abundance: -
CDR3nt: TGTGCCATCAGTGACCCGGGACAGGGGCTCAGCGAGCAGTACTTC
CDR3aa: CAISDPGQGLSEQYF

v_gene: TRBV4-3
j_gene: TRBJ1-1
d_gene: TRBD1
abundance: -
CDR3nt: TGCGCCAGCAGCCAAACCACAGGGGGGACTGAAGCTTTCTTT
CDR3aa: CASSQTTGGTEAFF

v_gene: TRBV5-1
j_gene: TRBJ2-7
d_gene: TRBD1
abundance: -
CDR3nt: TGCGCCAGCAGCCCGGGACAGCTTTACGAGCAGTACTTC
CDR3aa: CASSPGQLYEQYF

v_gene: TRBV5-1
j_gene: TRBJ2-1
d_gene: TRBD2
abundance: -
CDR3nt: TGCGCCAGCAGCCGCGGGGGGGCCTACAATGAGCAGTTCTTC
CDR3aa: CASSRGGAYNEQFF

v_gene: TRBV5-6
j_gene: TRBJ1-2
d_gene: -
abundance: -
CDR3nt: TGTGCCAGCAGCTTGGGTCCTCAGGGCGGAAGGGGTGGCTACACCTTC
CDR3aa: CASSLGPQGGRGGYTF